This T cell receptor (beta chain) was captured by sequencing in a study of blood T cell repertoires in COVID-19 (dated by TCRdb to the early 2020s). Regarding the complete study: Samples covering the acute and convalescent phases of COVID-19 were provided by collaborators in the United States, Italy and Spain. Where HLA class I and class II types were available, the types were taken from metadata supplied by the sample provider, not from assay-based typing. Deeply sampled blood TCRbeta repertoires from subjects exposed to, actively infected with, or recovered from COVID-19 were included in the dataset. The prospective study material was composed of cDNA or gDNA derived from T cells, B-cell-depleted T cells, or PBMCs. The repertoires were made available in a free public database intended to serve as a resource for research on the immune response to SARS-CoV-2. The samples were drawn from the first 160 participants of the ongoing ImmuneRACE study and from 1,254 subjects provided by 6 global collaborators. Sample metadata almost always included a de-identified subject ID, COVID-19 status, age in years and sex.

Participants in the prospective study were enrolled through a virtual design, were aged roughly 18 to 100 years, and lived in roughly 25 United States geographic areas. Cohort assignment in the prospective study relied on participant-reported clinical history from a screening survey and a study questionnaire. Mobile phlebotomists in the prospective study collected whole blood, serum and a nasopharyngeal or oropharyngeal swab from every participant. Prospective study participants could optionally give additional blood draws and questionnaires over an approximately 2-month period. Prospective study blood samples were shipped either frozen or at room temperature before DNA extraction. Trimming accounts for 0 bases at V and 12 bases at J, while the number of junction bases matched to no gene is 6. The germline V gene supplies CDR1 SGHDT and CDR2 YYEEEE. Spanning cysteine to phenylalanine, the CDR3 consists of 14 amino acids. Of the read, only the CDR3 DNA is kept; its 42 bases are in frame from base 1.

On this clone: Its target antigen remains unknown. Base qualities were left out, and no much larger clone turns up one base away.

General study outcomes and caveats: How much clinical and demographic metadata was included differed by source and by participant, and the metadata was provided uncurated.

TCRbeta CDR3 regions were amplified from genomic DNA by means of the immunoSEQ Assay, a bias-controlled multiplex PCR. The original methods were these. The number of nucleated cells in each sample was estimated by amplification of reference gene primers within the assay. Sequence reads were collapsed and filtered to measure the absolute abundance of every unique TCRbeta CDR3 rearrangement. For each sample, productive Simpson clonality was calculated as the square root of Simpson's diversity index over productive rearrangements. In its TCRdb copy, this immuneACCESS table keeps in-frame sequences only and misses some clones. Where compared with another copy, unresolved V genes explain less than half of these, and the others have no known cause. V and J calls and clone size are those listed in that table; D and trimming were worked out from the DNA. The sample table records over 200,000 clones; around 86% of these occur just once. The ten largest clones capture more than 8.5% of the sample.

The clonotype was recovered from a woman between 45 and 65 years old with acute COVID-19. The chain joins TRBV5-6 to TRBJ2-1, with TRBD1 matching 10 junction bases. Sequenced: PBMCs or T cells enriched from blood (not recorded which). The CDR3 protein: CASSLGGQGKVQFF. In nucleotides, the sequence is TGTGCCAGCAGCTTGGGGGGACAGGGGAAGGTGCAGTTCTTC.